This TCR beta chain was documented in a study of blood T cell repertoires in COVID-19. Across the study: Sites across the United States, Italy and Spain contributed samples from acute and convalescent COVID-19. T cells, B-cell-depleted T cells, or PBMCs supplied cDNA or gDNA.

This clone appeared once. The length of the CDR3 is 14 residues. The germline gives CDR1 SQVTM, CDR2 ANQGSEA. V was shortened by 5 bases and J by 8 bases, with 18 bases between the two germline ends. Per the original methods: It was from reference gene primer amplification that nucleated cell counts were estimated. This table comes from immunoSEQ multiplex PCR, and its TCRdb copy is limited to in-frame clones, with some not included. The V and J calls and the clone size are those of that table, but D and trimming were determined from the DNA. Of roughly 160,000 clones in the sample, about 86% were seen once.

This chain uses TRBV29-1 with TRBJ1-4; tentative D call: TRBD1 (5 bases). The sequenced sample was peripheral blood. This sequence was found in a man aged 55 to 70 with acute or convalescent COVID-19. The CDR3 DNA follows: TGCAGCGTTCTCGACATTGGGGCGAGGGAAAAACTGTTTTTT. Translation gives CSVLDIGAREKLFF.